These 21 T cell receptor beta chains came from one sample sequenced in a study of cytomegalovirus exposure and HLA in healthy donors. The study ran its PCR with 60 Vbeta and 13 Jbeta primers. Generated by immunoSEQ multiplex PCR, the TCRdb table keeps only in-frame clones and is missing some. The sample has approximately 82,000 clones; around 62% are singletons. Sequenced material: PBMCs. These receptors originate from a woman aged 25 to 39 in good health and CMV-seropositive.

The genes are TRBV6-5 and TRBJ2-3; no reliable D call. The CDR3 runs 14 residues. Germline V gene data show CDR1 as MNHEY and CDR2 as SVGAGI. V was pared by 4 bases and J by 0 bases, with 8 bases between. The CDR3 DNA reads as TGTGCCAGCAGTTGGCTGGCAAGCACAGATACGCAGTATTTT. This codes for CASSWLASTDTQYF.

The chain uses TRBV6-1 and TRBJ2-5; the D gene is possibly TRBD1 (5 bases). The DNA end favors TRBJ2-7, so the J call may be wrong. The CDR3 runs 15 residues. CDR1 is MNHNS and CDR2 is SASEGT in the germline V gene. The CDR3 spells CASSALRVSSYEQYF. DNA of the CDR3: TGTGCCAGCAGCGCGCTCAGGGTCAGCTCCTACGAGCAGTACTTC.

The V call is TRBV6-1, the J call TRBJ1-1, with TRBD1 as a possible D gene (6 bases). The CDR3 covers 11 residues. With 5 bases removed from V and 9 bases from J, the gap between germline ends came to 10 bases. Germline V gives CDR1 MNHNS, CDR2 SASEGT. The CDR3: CASSSRDKAFF. CDR3 bases: TGTGCCAGCAGTTCCCGGGACAAAGCTTTCTTT.

This chain uses TRBV7-8 with TRBJ1-3; D unresolved. CDR1 is SGHVS and CDR2 is FQNEAQ in the germline V gene. The CDR3 is 17 residues long. Trimming took 0 bases from V and 1 from J, leaving 13 bases between them. The CDR3 reads CASSLALTGASGNTIYF. The CDR3 DNA reads TGTGCCAGCAGCTTAGCCCTGACGGGAGCTTCTGGAAACACCATATATTTT. The complete variable domain, with remaining parts taken from reference TRBV7-8 and TRBJ1-3, reads GAGVSQSPRYKVAKRGQDVALRCDPISGHVSLFWYQQALGQGPEFLTYFQNEAQLDKSGLPSDRFFAERPEGSVSTLKIQRTQQEDSAVYLCASSLALTGASGNTIYFGEGSWLTVV.

A note on this clone: The DNA is omitted, as the CDR3 cannot be located on it reliably, and the CDR3 follows TCRdb's listing. V is TRBV5-1 and J is TRBJ1-5; TRBD1, as called in the table, went unchecked against the DNA. The CDR3 spans 15 amino acids, including both terminal residues. CDR1 is SGHRS and CDR2 is YFSETQ in the germline V gene. CDR3 protein: CASSFAGGASGKLHF.

The DNA of the CDR3 is TGTGCCAGCAGCCCATATGGGGGACTAGCGGGGGGAAACTACGAGCAGTACTTC. Protein product: CASSPYGGLAGGNYEQYF. This chain links TRBV4-2 with TRBJ2-7; TRBD2 matches at 15 bases. The ends lost 4 bases at V and 3 bases at J; junction bases unmatched: 10. Germline CDR1 LGHNA, CDR2 YNFKEQ. The CDR3 spans 18 residues.

The rearrangement joins TRBV27 to TRBJ2-6, with a possible D match to TRBD1 (5 bases). The CDR3 has 15 amino acids. Per germline, CDR1 MNHEY and CDR2 SMNVEV (reference sequence). V lost 4 bases to trimming and J lost 2 bases, with 9 bases between them. The CDR3 region is CASSSRGAGANVLTF. The CDR3 DNA reads TGTGCCAGCAGTTCTAGGGGCGCTGGGGCCAACGTCCTGACTTTC.

This clone showed up just a few times. V usage is TRBV18 and J usage is TRBJ1-1, with TRBD1 identical over 8 bases. Germline-derived CDR1 and CDR2 are KGHSH and LQKENI. The junction had 5 bases not matched to a gene; V was cut back by 5 bases and J by 6 bases. This CDR3 has 13 amino acids. CDR3 DNA sequence: TGTGCCAGCTCATTGGACAGGGTTTCTGAAGCTTTCTTT. This translates into CASSLDRVSEAFF.

The rearrangement joins TRBV7-2 to TRBJ1-1; unclear D gene. V lost 1 base to trimming and J lost 0 bases, with 15 bases between them. The germline V gene encodes CDR1 SGHTA and CDR2 FQGNSA. This CDR3 comprises 17 residues. CDR3 amino acids: CASSLGGAEAVNTEAFF. The CDR3, as DNA: TGTGCCAGCAGCTTAGGAGGCGCAGAGGCAGTGAACACTGAAGCTTTCTTT.

V and J are TRBV30 and TRBJ1-4; a weak D match, TRBD1 (5 bases). The CDR3 has 14 residues. The V end lost 2 bases, the J end lost 5 bases, and 12 bases lay between the germline ends. Germline loops: CDR1 GTSNPN, CDR2 SVGIG (reference sequence). The CDR3 is CAWSTGGGNEKLFF. DNA of the CDR3: TGTGCCTGGAGTACTGGGGGAGGGAATGAAAAACTGTTTTTT.

This clone was seen only a few times. The chain couples TRBV28 to TRBJ2-2; D is undetermined. This CDR3 has 16 amino acids. Germline CDR1 reads MDHEN; CDR2 reads SYDVKM. The ends were cut back, 1 base at V and 1 base at J, with 10 bases in the middle. CDR3 in amino acids: CASSLYPRQNTGELFF. CDR3 nucleotide sequence: TGTGCCAGCAGTTTATACCCACGACAGAACACCGGGGAGCTGTTTTTT.

The chain combines TRBV4-3 with TRBJ2-5, with D maybe TRBD2 (6 bases). The J call may be wrong; the DNA end is better matched by TRBJ2-7. This CDR3 has 15 amino acids. The germline gives CDR1 LGHNA, CDR2 YSLEER. The CDR3 region has the DNA TGCGCCAGCAGCACCCGGGACTCCAGCTCCTACGAGCAGTACTTC. Its protein product is CASSTRDSSSYEQYF.

This clone was recorded once. The rearrangement uses TRBV5-8 and TRBJ2-5; TRBD1 might be the D (9 bases). The V end lost 3 bases, the J end lost 9 bases, and 18 bases lay between the germline ends. From germline, CDR1 is SGHTS and CDR2 YDEGEE. The CDR3 is 14 residues long. CDR3 sequence (DNA): TGTGCCAGCAGCTACGGACAGGGGCGGGAGGCCCAGTACTTC. Translation: CASSYGQGREAQYF.

Only one count was recorded for this clone. The genes are TRBV2 and TRBJ2-3; 10 positions agree with TRBD2. The CDR3 covers 16 residues. Germline assignment: CDR1 SNHLY and CDR2 FYNNEI. V lost 5 bases and J lost 2; bases outside the gene matches: 7. CDR3 protein: CASSILSGGATDTQYF. Written as DNA, the CDR3 is TGTGCCAGCAGTATCCTCAGCGGGGGGGCCACAGATACGCAGTATTTT.

The CDR3 sequence is CATHPGQANNEQFF. CDR3 sequence (DNA): TGTGCCACCCACCCGGGACAGGCTAACAATGAGCAGTTCTTC. The chain uses TRBV19 and TRBJ2-1, with 8 bases that match TRBD1. This CDR3 has 14 residues. Germline trimming cut 10 bases from V and 5 bases from J; bases unmatched to any gene: 10. Looked up from germline, CDR1 is LNHDA and CDR2 is SQIVND (reference sequence).

The rearrangement links TRBV10-2 to TRBJ1-6, with D perhaps matching TRBD1 (5 bases). The V end was cut by 6 bases, the J end by 4 bases, with 10 bases between. The CDR3 length is 14 residues. Germline values: CDR1 WSHSY, CDR2 SAAADI. Here the CDR3 reads CASSPQDYNSPLHF. CDR3 coding DNA: TGCGCCAGCAGCCCACAGGATTATAATTCACCCCTCCACTTT.

This sequence joins TRBV10-2 and TRBJ2-7; maybe TRBD2 (5 bases). Germline V gene lookup returns CDR1 WSHSY and CDR2 SAAADI. This CDR3 has 15 residues. V lost 3 bases to trimming and J lost 6 bases, with 18 bases between them. In nucleotides, the CDR3 is TGCGCCAGCAGTGATAGCGACATCGGGGTTAGCGAGCAGTACTTC. It is translated as CASSDSDIGVSEQYF.

The sample holds one count of this clone. This chain links TRBV19 with TRBJ1-6; D perhaps matches TRBD1 (6 bases). The ends were cut back, 5 bases at V and 8 bases at J, with 10 bases in the middle. There are 13 residues in the CDR3. CDR1 and CDR2 (germline): LNHDA, SQIVND (reference sequence). As DNA, the CDR3 is TGTGCCAGTAGTCCAACAGGGTATTCACCCCTCCACTTT. It encodes CASSPTGYSPLHF.

This clone was counted between two and nine times. This chain uses TRBV25-1 with TRBJ2-3, with 7 bases identical to TRBD2. Germline values: CDR1 MGHDK, CDR2 SYGVNS. With V trimmed by 10 bases and J by 3 bases, 10 bases remained unmatched. This CDR3 contains 14 residues. The CDR3 sequence: CATSGGFGTDTQYF. The CDR3 nucleotides read TGTGCCACCTCCGGGGGGTTTGGAACAGATACGCAGTATTTT.

This clone was counted a single time. The rearrangement links TRBV4-2 to TRBJ1-2; 8 nucleotides agree with TRBD1. CDR1 is LGHNA and CDR2 is YNFKEQ in the germline V gene. This CDR3 region has 15 residues. The junction had 5 bases not matched to a gene; V was cut back by 2 bases and J by 3 bases. This chain's CDR3 is CASSQRDRIYYGYTF. DNA of the CDR3: TGTGCCAGCAGCCAACGGGACAGGATTTACTATGGCTACACCTTC.

J is TRBJ2-1 and V is TRBV20-1; D is uncertain. Germline V gene sequence: CDR1 DFQATT, CDR2 SNEGSKA (reference sequence). This CDR3 is built from 11 residues. V lost 5 bases and J 10 bases, leaving 12 bases between the germline ends. CDR3 loop: CSAADAAEQFF. Here the CDR3 DNA reads TGCAGTGCTGCGGATGCCGCGGAGCAGTTCTTC.